These 30 T cell receptor beta chains share one sample of origin, sequenced in a study of T cells in Graves' hyperthyroidism and ophthalmopathy. It was RNA transcripts that yielded the amplified TCR beta CDR3 regions. First-round RT-PCR with HTBI primers amplified the TCR CDR3 region. TCRdb called the multiplex PCR reads again in MiXCR, with one record for every CDR3 protein. The table lists hundreds of thousands of distinct CDR3 sequences, around 15% of them singletons. Sequences were obtained from blood. Receptor source: a middle-aged woman with Graves' ophthalmopathy.

This clonotype was seen only a few times. This sequence joins TRBV19 and TRBJ2-7; tentative D call: TRBD2 (5 bases). Germline V gene sequence: CDR1 LNHDA, CDR2 SQIVND (reference sequence). V lost 5 bases, J lost 2 bases, and 16 bases lay in between. This CDR3 is 15 amino acids long. CDR3 amino acids: CASSRGGSMTYEQYF. The CDR3 DNA reads as TGTGCCAGTAGTCGTGGTGGGAGTATGACCTACGAGCAGTACTTC.

This clonotype was counted at least ten times. This chain joins TRBV7-9 and TRBJ1-3; perhaps TRBD1 as D (6 bases). V lost 5 bases and J lost 4, with 12 bases in between. The CDR3 covers 14 residues. Germline V gene lookup returns CDR1 SEHNR and CDR2 FQNEAQ (reference sequence). CDR3 sequence reads: CASSGRTAGNTIYF. CDR3 bases: TGTGCCAGCAGCGGACGGACAGCCGGAAACACCATATATTTT.

This clonotype was seen ten or more times. This sequence joins TRBV7-8 and TRBJ2-7, with D perhaps being TRBD1 or TRBD2 (5 bases each). Trimming stripped 1 base from V and 6 bases from J, with 13 bases between. CDR3 length equals 14 residues. Germline CDR1 and CDR2: SGHVS and FQNEAQ. The CDR3 DNA is TGTGCCAGCAGCTTAGGGGTGGGGGACCTCGAGCAGTACTTC. Translating it yields CASSLGVGDLEQYF.

Regarding this clonotype: This CDR3 is missing its conserved last phenylalanine or tryptophan, likely due to a read error. The rearrangement links TRBV13 to TRBJ1-1; D unclear. V was clipped by 1 base and J by 5 bases, with 11 bases between them. The CDR3 extends over 14 amino acids. Germline CDR1 is PRHDT and CDR2 is FYEKMQ (reference sequence). The CDR3 protein is CASSLAGLGTEAFL. The CDR3 DNA reads as TGTGCCAGCAGCTTAGCAGGTTTGGGGACTGAAGCTTTCCTT.

This clonotype showed up many times. The V gene is TRBV7-2, the J gene TRBJ2-2; TRBD2 agrees at 8 bases. The CDR3 has 17 amino acids. V lost 0 bases, J lost 2 bases, and 5 bases stayed unmatched. CDR1 is SGHTA and CDR2 is FQGNSA in the germline V gene. The CDR3, as DNA: TGTGCCAGCAGCTTAGCGGGCCTAGCGGGTAACACCGGGGAGCTGTTTTTT. Residues: CASSLAGLAGNTGELFF.

Concerning this clonotype: The junction shows a germline mismatch at one end, possibly a read error. This chain links TRBV28 with TRBJ2-5; D possibly corresponds to TRBD2 (5 bases). The CDR3 covers 16 residues. Germline assignment: CDR1 MDHEN and CDR2 SYDVKM. The CDR3, as DNA: TGTGCCGGCAGTTCTATTAGAGCGGACCCCGAAGCGACCCAGTACTTC. Translating gives CAGSSIRADPEATQYF. The entire variable domain, with the rest obtained from reference TRBV28 and TRBJ2-5, is as follows: DVKVTQSSRYLVKRTGEKVFLECVQDMDHENMFWYRQDPGLGLRLIYFSYDVKMKEKGDIPEGYSVSREKKERFSLILESASTNQTSMYLCAGSSIRADPEATQYFGPGTRLLVL.

This clonotype was observed at least ten times. The rearrangement uses TRBV4-1 and TRBJ2-7, with D unresolved. Germline loops: CDR1 MGHRA, CDR2 YSYEKL. The CDR3 contains 13 residues. The V end lost 3 bases, the J end lost 7 bases, and 13 bases lay between the germline ends. CDR3 amino acids: CASSHTDPLEQYF. CDR3 coding DNA: TGCGCCAGCAGCCACACAGACCCCCTAGAGCAGTACTTC.

This clonotype was detected ten times or more. The junction departs from the called germline gene at one end, perhaps through a read error. The chain joins TRBV4-2 to TRBJ2-7, with 10 bases that match TRBD2. The CDR3 extends over 15 amino acids. From germline, CDR1 is LGHNA and CDR2 YNFKEQ. The CDR3 coding sequence is TGTGCCAGCAGCCAAGAACGGGTGGCTAGCGGGAGAAAGGACTTC. This encodes CASSQERVASGRKDF.

This chain connects TRBV12-3 or TRBV12-4 to TRBJ2-3; D is ambiguous. The CDR3 has 15 residues. The V gene lost 1 base and the J gene lost 0 bases, with 8 bases spanning the gap. The CDR3 protein is CASSLDNASTDTQYF. Here the CDR3 DNA reads TGTGCCAGCAGTTTAGACAACGCTAGCACAGATACGCAGTATTTT.

This clonotype was seen ten or more times. The chain uses TRBV27 and TRBJ2-7; possibly TRBD1 for D (8 bases). There are 15 residues in the CDR3. Germline loops: CDR1 MNHEY, CDR2 SMNVEV (reference sequence). V shed 6 bases and J shed 3 bases, with 18 bases lying between them. The CDR3: CASRNRGGLYYEQYF. DNA for the CDR3: TGTGCCAGCAGGAACAGGGGGGGACTTTACTACGAGCAGTACTTC.

The chain has TRBV18 and TRBJ2-7; a weak D match, TRBD1 (6 bases). V dropped 2 bases and J dropped 4 bases, with 18 bases sitting between them. The CDR3 consists of 16 residues. In germline, CDR1 is KGHSH, CDR2 LQKENI. The CDR3 sequence: CASSPIPITGMYEQYF. In DNA, the CDR3 is TGTGCCAGCTCACCAATCCCCATCACAGGGATGTACGAGCAGTACTTC.

This clonotype was observed at least ten times. V is TRBV12-3 or TRBV12-4 and J is TRBJ2-7, with 11 bases identical to TRBD2. The CDR3 runs 15 residues. V was pared by 5 bases and J by 4 bases, with 7 bases of the junction left unmatched. The CDR3 protein is CASSAGTSGKYEQYF. The DNA for the CDR3 is TGTGCCAGCAGTGCAGGGACTAGCGGTAAATACGAGCAGTACTTC.

This clonotype was counted at least ten times. This chain uses TRBV28 with TRBJ2-7; TRBD2 agrees at 7 bases. V gave up 7 bases and J gave up 3 bases; unmatched junction bases: 9. The CDR3 length is 14 residues. Germline CDR1 reads MDHEN; CDR2 reads SYDVKM. The CDR3 DNA follows: TGTGCCAGCACGACTAGCCTGGGGCTCTACGAGCAGTACTTC. Its protein product is CASTTSLGLYEQYF.

This clonotype was seen at least ten times. This chain joins TRBV20-1 and TRBJ2-3; D is possibly TRBD1 (5 bases). Trimming pared 0 bases from V and 2 bases from J, leaving 12 bases between. This CDR3 region has 15 residues. CDR1 and CDR2 from the germline V gene are DFQATT and SNEGSKA (reference sequence). CDR3 in DNA: TGCAGTGCTAGAGATCCAGGGTCCCTCACAGATACGCAGTATTTT. This codes for CSARDPGSLTDTQYF.

The genes are TRBV27 and TRBJ2-7, with TRBD1 matching over 7 bases. The CDR3 is made up of 14 amino acids. CDR1 MNHEY and CDR2 SMNVEV come from the germline V gene (reference sequence). The junction had 7 bases not matched to a gene; V was cut back by 2 bases and J by 6 bases. For the CDR3, the DNA is TGTGCCAGCAGTTTACTACAACACAGGGGCGAGCAGTACTTC. Amino acids: CASSLLQHRGEQYF.

Many counts were recorded for this clonotype. The chain has TRBV2 and TRBJ2-7; D ambiguous. There are 12 residues in the CDR3. V lost 5 bases and J 1 base, leaving 6 bases between the germline ends. The germline CDR1 and CDR2 sequences are SNHLY and FYNNEI. The DNA of the CDR3 is TGTGCCAGCAGTATGACGTCCTACGAGCAGTACTTC. Protein: CASSMTSYEQYF. Complete variable domain (other parts from reference TRBV2 and TRBJ2-7): EPEVTQTPSHQVTQMGQEVILRCVPISNHLYFYWYRQILGQKVEFLVSFYNNEISEKSEIFDDQFSVERPDGSNFTLKIRSTKLEDSAMYFCASSMTSYEQYFGPGTRLTVT.

This clonotype occurred many times. V is TRBV30 and J is TRBJ1-1; the match to TRBD1 covers 9 bases. V lost 5 bases to trimming and J lost 6 bases; unmatched junction nucleotides: 10. The CDR3 covers 14 residues. Germline-derived CDR1 and CDR2 are GTSNPN and SVGIG (reference sequence). CDR3 loop: CAWGGTGSGAEAFF. CDR3 nucleotides: TGTGCCTGGGGAGGGACAGGGAGCGGAGCTGAAGCTTTCTTT.

This clonotype was detected ten times or more. This chain connects TRBV5-1 to TRBJ2-4, with D tentatively TRBD1 (6 bases). There are 15 residues in the CDR3. Per the germline V gene, CDR1 is SGHRS and CDR2 is YFSETQ. Trimming took 1 base from V and 5 from J, leaving 13 bases between them. Written as DNA, the CDR3 is TGCGCCAGCAGCTTGACGGGCAGGGGCCAAAACATTCAGTACTTC. Translating it yields CASSLTGRGQNIQYF.

This clonotype was seen many times. V gene TRBV12-3 or TRBV12-4 combines with J gene TRBJ1-6; 7 positions agree with TRBD1. J was trimmed by 10 bases and V by 5 bases; bases with no gene match: 5. CDR3 size: 13 residues. The CDR3 DNA reads as TGTGCCAGCAGTCCCCAGGGGGAGTCACCCCTCCACTTT. Protein product: CASSPQGESPLHF.

This clonotype came up a few times. The V call is TRBV12-3 or TRBV12-4, the J call TRBJ2-5, with a weak D call TRBD2 (6 bases). Trimming removed 3 bases from V and 5 bases from J, with 16 bases in between. The CDR3 is 15 residues long. DNA for the CDR3: TGTGCCAGCAGTTTGCCGGGAGTCGGGGAGGAGACCCAGTACTTC. Protein product: CASSLPGVGEETQYF.

V gene TRBV2 combines with J gene TRBJ2-7; tentative D call: TRBD1 (6 bases). V was trimmed by 10 bases and J by 3 bases, leaving 13 bases between them. Germline V CDR1 and CDR2: SNHLY, FYNNEI. The CDR3 runs to 12 residues. The CDR3 is CATKTGGYEQYF. The CDR3 region has the DNA TGTGCCACCAAGACAGGAGGCTACGAGCAGTACTTC.

V and J are TRBV28 and TRBJ2-7; 7 bases are shared with TRBD2. Germline V gives CDR1 MDHEN, CDR2 SYDVKM. This CDR3 is built from 14 residues. V trimming: 10 bases; J trimming: 7 bases; junction bases outside the gene matches: 16. The CDR3 bases are TGTGCCACCTCCCCCAGGACTAGTTCGAGAGAGCAGTACTTC. It yields the protein CATSPRTSSREQYF.

This clonotype occurred many times. Its ends do not fully match the called genes, so a read error is possible. The chain carries TRBV7-9 and TRBJ1-1; D gene uncertain. Germline V gene lookup returns CDR1 SEHNR and CDR2 FQNEAQ (reference sequence). The CDR3 is 13 residues long. CDR3: CASSLDLNTEAFF. Written as DNA, the CDR3 is TGCGCCAGCAGCTTGGACTTGAACACTGAAGCTTTCTTT.

This clonotype came up many times. The rearrangement uses TRBV6-5 and TRBJ1-5, with unresolved D. In germline, CDR1 is MNHEY, CDR2 SVGAGI. Trimming shortened V by 2 bases and J by 1 base, and 12 bases separated the two germline ends. This CDR3 is 16 amino acids long. The CDR3: CASSYGGFSSNQPQHF. In DNA, the CDR3 is TGTGCCAGCAGTTACGGAGGGTTTTCGAGCAATCAGCCCCAGCATTTT.

In its sample, this clonotype was seen many times. Given a much more abundant clone one base away, this may be a read error. V gene TRBV12-3 or TRBV12-4 combines with J gene TRBJ1-3; D is ambiguous. V shed 4 bases and J shed 2 bases, with 6 bases lying between them. The CDR3 sequence is 13 residues long. The CDR3 is CASSSATGNTIYF. The CDR3 DNA sequence: TGTGCCAGCAGTTCTGCAACTGGAAACACCATATATTTT.

This clonotype appeared once. The V call is TRBV20-1, the J call TRBJ2-7; no reliable D call. The CDR3 consists of 15 residues. The germline gives CDR1 DFQATT, CDR2 SNEGSKA (reference sequence). V was clipped by 2 bases and J by 2 bases, with 16 bases between them. The CDR3 protein is CSARQLLAATYEQYF. CDR3 in DNA: TGCAGTGCTAGACAATTGTTGGCAGCGACCTACGAGCAGTACTTC.

V gene TRBV7-3 combines with J gene TRBJ1-1; D gene unclear. Germline V CDR1 and CDR2: SGHTA, FQGTGA. The CDR3 extends over 16 amino acids. The ends were cut back, 4 bases at V and 0 bases at J, with 15 bases in the middle. CDR3 coding DNA: TGTGCCAGCAGCTCCCCGGATGGGTCGATGAACACTGAAGCTTTCTTT. This translates into CASSSPDGSMNTEAFF.

This clonotype was seen many times. V usage is TRBV24-1 and J usage is TRBJ2-7; 9 positions match TRBD2. This CDR3 has 14 residues. CDR1 and CDR2 from the germline V gene are KGHDR and SFDVKD. V shed 9 bases and J 0 bases; nucleotides not matched to a gene: 5. Here the CDR3 DNA reads TGTGCCACCGCCGGGACTAGCCCCTCCTACGAGCAGTACTTC. Translated, it gives CATAGTSPSYEQYF.

This clonotype came up many times. The genes are TRBV29-1 and TRBJ1-1; 7 bases agree with TRBD1. The V segment lost 5 bases and the J segment 3 bases; nucleotides outside the gene matches: 3. The CDR3 runs 12 residues. Looked up from germline, CDR1 is SQVTM and CDR2 is ANQGSEA. The DNA for the CDR3 is TGCAGCGTTCACAGGGGTGACACTGAAGCTTTCTTT. Protein product: CSVHRGDTEAFF.

This clonotype has ten or more counts. The chain uses TRBV7-9 and TRBJ1-1; D gene ambiguous. Trimming left V 1 base short and J 6 bases short, with 6 bases between. Germline lookup yields CDR1 SEHNR and CDR2 FQNEAQ (reference sequence). The CDR3 length is 12 residues. The chain's CDR3 is CASSLEAAEAFF. The CDR3 DNA reads TGTGCCAGCAGCTTAGAGGCAGCTGAAGCTTTCTTT.